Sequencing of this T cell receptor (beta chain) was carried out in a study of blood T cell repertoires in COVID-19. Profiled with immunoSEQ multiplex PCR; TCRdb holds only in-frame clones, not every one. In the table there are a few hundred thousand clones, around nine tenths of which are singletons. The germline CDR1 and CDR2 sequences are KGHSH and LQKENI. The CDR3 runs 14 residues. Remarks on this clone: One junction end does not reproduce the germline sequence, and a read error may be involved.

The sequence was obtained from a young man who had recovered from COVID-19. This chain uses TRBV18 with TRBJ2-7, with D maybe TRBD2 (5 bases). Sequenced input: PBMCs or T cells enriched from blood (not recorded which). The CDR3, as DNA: TGTGCCAGCTCCCCACTAGTTTTTCCCTACGAGCAGTACTTC. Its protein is CASSPLVFPYEQYF.